The next 21 T cell receptor delta chains were all read from a single sample in a study of Vδ1+ human thymocytes. Study results and limitations: Thymic TRG and TRD repertoires appeared highly polyclonal, with Gaussian CDR3 length distributions.

RNA was extracted from the cells and then reverse transcribed. Pooled V-gene forward primers with one constant-region reverse primer generated the CDR3 amplicons by multiplex PCR. TCRdb re-processed the multiplex PCR reads via CATT. The table shows 20,000 to 25,000 delta-chain clones, with around 7.9% occurring only once. The antigens these receptors bind are not known. The specimen was Vdelta1+ gamma-delta thymocytes from the thymus. Subset denoted: FACS-sorted CD3+ TCRalphabeta- TCRVdelta1+ TCRVdelta2- thymocytes. These receptors all stem from a child under two years old who had congenital heart surgery.

In this sample, this clone turned up a few times. The chain recombines TRDV1 with TRDJ1; a possible D gene is TRDD3 (5 bases). CDR3 length: 18 residues. Germline loops: CDR1 TSWWSYY, CDR2 QGS. Trimming took off 0 bases at V and 0 bases at J, with 17 bases between the two ends. The CDR3 bases are TGTGCTCTTGGGGAACTGGCCATCCCGAGGGGGGACACCGATAAACTCATCTTT. It yields the protein CALGELAIPRGDTDKLIF.

The rearrangement joins TRDV1 to TRDJ1, with TRDD3 identical over 9 bases. As TCRdb names no J gene, one was assigned here on the basis of a DNA match to germline. The CDR3 runs to 21 residues. Germline V gene data show CDR1 as TSWWSYY and CDR2 as QGS. V shed 4 bases, J shed 0 bases, and the junction held 21 bases outside the gene matches. The CDR3 sequence: CALGGSSGAKWGIKYTDKLIF. CDR3 nucleotide sequence: TGTGCTCTTGGGGGAAGCAGCGGAGCTAAGTGGGGGATAAAGTACACCGATAAACTCATCTTT.

The chain joins TRDV1 to TRDJ1, with 11 bases that match TRDD3. V shed 2 bases, J shed 0 bases, and the junction held 35 bases outside the gene matches. The germline CDR1 and CDR2 sequences are TSWWSYY and QGS. This CDR3 is 27 amino acids long. CDR3 DNA: TGTGCTCTTGGGGAAGTCCTTCCTCCTACGATTGTACTGGGGGATATGGATGGGGCCGACCACACCGATAAACTCATCTTT. Translating it yields CALGEVLPPTIVLGDMDGADHTDKLIF.

This clone came up a few times. The chain couples TRDV1 to TRDJ1; TRDD3 matches 10 bases. The germline gives CDR1 TSWWSYY, CDR2 QGS. The V segment lost 0 bases and the J segment 0 bases; nucleotides outside the gene matches: 16. The CDR3 is 21 residues long. For the CDR3, the DNA is TGTGCTCTTGGGGAACTCGTCCGTGGGGGATACATAGGTGTGTACACCGATAAACTCATCTTT. Translated, it gives CALGELVRGGYIGVYTDKLIF.

The chain recombines TRDV1 with TRDJ1, with 12 bases aligning to TRDD3. J was trimmed by 0 bases and V by 1 base; bases with no gene match: 21. This CDR3 contains 23 residues. Per germline, CDR1 TSWWSYY and CDR2 QGS. The chain's CDR3 is CALGERGLPRTGGYPLYTDKLIF. The CDR3 DNA reads as TGTGCTCTTGGGGAACGAGGGTTACCCCGAACTGGGGGATACCCTTTGTACACCGATAAACTCATCTTT.

J is TRDJ1 and V is TRDV1; 7 nucleotides line up with TRDD3. Germline assignment: CDR1 TSWWSYY and CDR2 QGS. The CDR3 consists of 16 residues. The V segment lost 4 bases and the J segment 8 bases; nucleotides outside the gene matches: 16. For the CDR3, the DNA is TGTGCTCTTGGGGTTCTACGATTCCGACGGGGGATCAAACTCATCTTT. It translates to CALGVLRFRRGIKLIF.

This clone turned up a few times. At one end the junction does not follow the germline gene, possibly because of a read error. The V call is TRDV1, the J call TRDJ1; 7 bases line up with TRDD3. CDR1 TSWWSYY and CDR2 QGS come from the germline V gene. The CDR3 runs to 16 residues. The DNA for the CDR3 is TGTGCTCTTGTACGGGATACCCTAGCGTACACCGATAAACCCATCTTT. Translation gives CALVRDTLAYTDKPIF.

V is TRDV1 and J is TRDJ1; 10 bases map to TRDD3. Germline CDR1 and CDR2: TSWWSYY and QGS. V shed 3 bases and J 0 bases; nucleotides not matched to a gene: 19. CDR3 length: 21 amino acids. The CDR3 loop is CALGDPFPRGGGYWYTDKLIF. CDR3 DNA sequence: TGTGCTCTTGGGGACCCGTTTCCACGGGGTGGGGGATACTGGTACACCGATAAACTCATCTTT.

This clone has more than one count but fewer than ten. J is TRDJ2 and V is TRDV1; TRDD3 aligns across 9 bases. Per germline, CDR1 TSWWSYY and CDR2 QGS. V shed 0 bases, J shed 0 bases, and the junction held 17 bases outside the gene matches. CDR3 length: 22 amino acids. This chain's CDR3 is CALGELLRGDTPLKSLTAQLFF. The CDR3 DNA reads TGTGCTCTTGGGGAACTCCTACGGGGGGATACACCATTAAAATCTTTGACAGCACAACTCTTCTTT.

This clone was counted between two and nine times. The rearrangement uses TRDV1 and TRDJ1, with 8 bases lining up with TRDD3. There are 22 residues in the CDR3. From germline, CDR1 is TSWWSYY and CDR2 QGS. The V and J ends lost 2 bases and 3 bases, in that order; junction bases with no gene match: 26. The CDR3 nucleotides are TGTGCTCTTGGGGAATTAGCCCGAGCTCCTACGGGTTGGGGGATCTGGTCCGATAAACTCATCTTT. Amino acids: CALGELARAPTGWGIWSDKLIF.

This clone was recorded a few times. The rearrangement links TRDV1 to TRDJ1, with 9 bases matching TRDD3. V was pared by 4 bases and J by 0 bases, with 24 bases of the junction left unmatched. The CDR3 loop spans 22 amino acids. CDR1 TSWWSYY and CDR2 QGS come from the germline V gene. CDR3 in amino acids: CALGGLGSGGTGGVKYTDKLIF. The CDR3 DNA reads TGTGCTCTTGGGGGCCTCGGATCTGGGGGTACTGGGGGAGTAAAGTACACCGATAAACTCATCTTT.

This clone turned up a few times. V usage is TRDV2 and J usage is TRDJ1, with a tentative D call TRDD3 (6 bases). The CDR3 covers 18 residues. Looked up from germline, CDR1 is GEAIGNYY and CDR2 is EKD. With 5 bases removed from V and 2 bases from J, the gap between germline ends came to 26 bases. CDR3 region: CACATGGIGGFTTDKLIF. The CDR3 DNA follows: TGTGCCTGTGCCACGGGTGGGATAGGGGGGTTTACGACCGATAAACTCATCTTT.

This clone has more than one count but fewer than ten. The rearrangement joins TRDV1 to TRDJ1; 8 positions agree with TRDD2. The CDR3 contains 22 residues. Germline V gene lookup returns CDR1 TSWWSYY and CDR2 QGS. Trimming removed 0 bases from V and 0 bases from J; junction bases left unmatched: 21. In nucleotides, the CDR3 is TGTGCTCTTGGGGAACTCAGCTTCCTACGTGAATGGGGGGTAAAGTACACCGATAAACTCATCTTT. Translated, it gives CALGELSFLREWGVKYTDKLIF.

This chain links TRDV1 with TRDJ1, with TRDD3 matching over 13 bases. The CDR3 has 18 amino acids. CDR1 TSWWSYY and CDR2 QGS come from the germline V gene. V gave up 1 base and J gave up 10 bases; unmatched junction bases: 15. The CDR3 DNA sequence: TGTGCTCTTGGGGAACACGGAGTACTGGGGGATACGCGGGTCGGACTCATCTTT. Translating gives CALGEHGVLGDTRVGLIF.

The genes are TRDV1 and TRDJ1; 7 nucleotides line up with TRDD3. Germline CDR1 reads TSWWSYY; CDR2 reads QGS. The CDR3 contains 19 residues. After removal of 1 base from V and 0 bases from J, the junction contained 14 bases not matched to a gene. The CDR3 DNA is TGTGCTCTTGGGGAACGGTACTGGGGCCATGGGGAGCACACCGATAAACTCATCTTT. Protein product: CALGERYWGHGEHTDKLIF.

This clone came up a few times. J is TRDJ1 and V is TRDV1; TRDD3 aligns across 10 bases. The trim removed 1 base at V and 6 bases at J, leaving 20 bases unmatched. The CDR3 has 20 amino acids. The germline V gene has CDR1 TSWWSYY and CDR2 QGS. For the CDR3, the DNA is TGTGCTCTTGGGGAACGAGTAAACGGGGGATACGCGATGAGCGTGAATAAACTCATCTTT. Protein product: CALGERVNGGYAMSVNKLIF.

This chain links TRDV1 with TRDJ1, with 13 nucleotides matching TRDD3. The CDR3 has 20 amino acids. Per germline, CDR1 TSWWSYY and CDR2 QGS. J was trimmed by 8 bases and V by 0 bases; bases with no gene match: 18. CDR3 sequence: CALGELPRSCNTGGYAKLIF. Written as DNA, the CDR3 is TGTGCTCTTGGGGAACTCCCCCGTTCCTGTAATACTGGGGGATACGCCAAACTCATCTTT.

The chain couples TRDV1 to TRDJ1; TRDD3 agrees at 13 bases. This CDR3 is built from 23 residues. Germline CDR1 and CDR2: TSWWSYY and QGS. J was trimmed by 0 bases and V by 3 bases; bases with no gene match: 22. The CDR3 sequence is CALGDSWGSTGGYAYPYTDKLIF. DNA of the CDR3: TGTGCTCTTGGGGACTCCTGGGGCAGTACTGGGGGATACGCGTATCCGTACACCGATAAACTCATCTTT.

With respect to this clone: Other DNA sequences within the sample encode an identical CDR3. The V and J genes are TRDV1 and TRDJ1, with D uncertain. The germline V gene encodes CDR1 TSWWSYY and CDR2 QGS. This CDR3 region has 12 residues. Between the trimmed V and J ends, which lost 6 bases and 0 bases, there was a span of 5 bases. CDR3 amino acids: CALGTYTDKLIF. The CDR3 DNA follows: TGTGCTCTTGGAACGTACACCGATAAACTCATCTTT.

This chain links TRDV1 with TRDJ1, with a tentative D call TRDD2 (9 bases). V gave up 6 bases and J gave up 0 bases, with 32 bases separating them. Germline V gene data show CDR1 as TSWWSYY and CDR2 as QGS. The CDR3 runs 21 residues. The CDR3 DNA is TGTGCTCTTGGTAGGGGCCTTCCTACGGTACTGGGGGGTCTGGACACCGATAAACTCATCTTT. As protein: CALGRGLPTVLGGLDTDKLIF.

This clone was counted a few times. This sequence joins TRDV1 and TRDJ2; TRDD2 is a possible D gene (6 bases). CDR3 length: 20 amino acids. CDR1 and CDR2 (germline): TSWWSYY, QGS. With 2 bases removed from V and 0 bases from J, the gap between germline ends came to 22 bases. The CDR3 region is CALGEGYHPTKGPLTAQLFF. CDR3 DNA sequence: TGTGCTCTTGGGGAAGGCTATCATCCTACTAAAGGGCCTTTGACAGCACAACTCTTCTTT.